These T cell receptor beta chains were read from a single sample in a study of OX40 agonist ivuxolimab in advanced cancers. TCRdb's copy holds only in-frame clones and misses some; the assay was immunoSEQ multiplex PCR. The sample consists of 43,000 or so clones, roughly 90% of them appearing once. Material: CD4+ or CD8+ T cells sorted from blood, obtained in a trial of the OX40 agonist ivuxolimab. Every receptor here comes from an adult with an advanced solid tumor such as melanoma, head and neck, liver or kidney cancer. Each CDR3 is given without its conserved first and last residue.

cdr3_aa j_call v_call
ASSDHHRGNYGYT TRBJ1-2 TRBV6-1
ASSSWDGSNQPQH TRBJ1-5 TRBV19
ASSLELAGGSHTQY TRBJ2-3 TRBV7-2
ASSKLTDGETQY TRBJ2-5 TRBV5-4
ASSVLDTGELF TRBJ2-2 TRBV6-5
ASTSQGDADTQY TRBJ2-3 TRBV28
AIRADGSYEQY TRBJ2-7 TRBV10-3
ASSFIPGTGGLNTQY TRBJ2-3 TRBV7-3
ASSYGTGNSGANVLT TRBJ2-6 TRBV18
ASSILAGGTDTQY TRBJ2-3 TRBV9
AWSPGGAYEQY TRBJ2-7 TRBV30